Reported below is one T cell receptor (beta chain). Its binding antigen is unknown. No much larger clone is present one base from it, and per-base qualities are unavailable. The CDR3, from cysteine to phenylalanine, totals 14 residues. CDR3 DNA is the only sequence kept; it has 42 bases, read in frame from the first base. Trimming removed 1 base from V and 7 bases from J, leaving 12 bases between the germline ends. Per the germline V gene, SGHRS is the CDR1 and YFSETQ is the CDR2. This entry belongs to a study of T cell changes during pregnancy in multiple sclerosis (dated by TCRdb to the late 2010s). A note on the overall study: The study examined how the T cell repertoire changed over the course of pregnancy in women with multiple sclerosis.

Library preparation used the immunoSEQ multiplex PCR assay. This immuneACCESS table, as held by TCRdb, lists in-frame sequences with V and J called but not all clones. Of the missing ones, under half trace to an unresolved V gene in checked studies; the others have no known cause. Recorded for this sample are 75,000 to 95,000 clones; 93% of them occurred a single time. 2.5% to 3% of the sample rests with the top ten. The sequenced sample was peripheral blood, obtained in the second trimester of pregnancy. This TCR was sampled from a female donor with multiple sclerosis, enrolled in a pregnancy study. The V and J segments used are TRBV5-1 and TRBJ2-1, with a weak D call of TRBD2 (6 bases match). DNA sequence: TGCGCCAGCAGCTTGTTCGGGAGCGGGAATGAGCAGTTCTTC. This yields the protein CASSLFGSGNEQFF.